Following are 25 T cell receptor beta chains from one sample sequenced in a study of blood T cell repertoires in COVID-19. Only in-frame clones appear in the TCRdb table, and some are missing; sequencing was by immunoSEQ multiplex PCR. The profile shows more than 90,000 clones, roughly nine tenths of them singletons. Sequencing was carried out using peripheral blood. These receptors came from a man between 40 and 49 years old with acute or convalescent COVID-19.

The sample holds many counts of this clone. The gene calls are TRBV11-3 and TRBJ2-2; no definite D call. CDR1 SGHNT and CDR2 YENEEA come from the germline V gene. The CDR3 contains 13 residues. Trimming cost V 6 bases and J 4 bases, with 9 bases left between them. This chain's CDR3 is CASSLYSTGELFF. CDR3 in DNA: TGTGCCAGCAGTCTTTACAGCACCGGGGAGCTGTTTTTT.

This chain joins TRBV9 and TRBJ1-2; a possible D gene is TRBD1 (5 bases). The CDR3 has 13 residues. The germline V gene has CDR1 SGDLS and CDR2 YYNGEE. V was pared by 4 bases and J by 2 bases, with 9 bases between. The CDR3 protein is CASSRDYNYGYTF. Written as DNA, the CDR3 is TGTGCCAGCAGCCGGGACTACAACTATGGCTACACCTTC.

The chain joins TRBV4-1 to TRBJ2-5, with 8 bases fitting TRBD2. This CDR3 comprises 15 residues. Germline CDR1 and CDR2: MGHRA and YSYEKL. The ends lost 3 bases at V and 5 bases at J; junction bases unmatched: 8. CDR3 in amino acids: CASSHPGGLGETQYF. As DNA, the CDR3 is TGCGCCAGCAGCCACCCGGGAGGGCTGGGGGAGACCCAGTACTTC.

The chain has TRBV5-1 and TRBJ2-3, with TRBD2 matching over 12 bases. V trimming: 1 base; J trimming: 4 bases; junction bases outside the gene matches: 10. The CDR3 covers 18 residues. The germline V gene has CDR1 SGHRS and CDR2 YFSETQ. CDR3 loop: CASSLLVTSGGPADTQYF. DNA of the CDR3: TGCGCCAGCAGCTTGTTGGTGACTAGCGGGGGACCGGCAGATACGCAGTATTTT.

This rearrangement joins TRBV14 to TRBJ2-3; unclear D gene. V shed 4 bases and J shed 2 bases, with 10 bases lying between them. The CDR3 runs 14 residues. Germline-derived CDR1 and CDR2 are SGHDN and FVKESK. In DNA form, the CDR3 reads TGTGCCAGCAGCCTAATCTTTTACACAGATACGCAGTATTTT. As protein: CASSLIFYTDTQYF.

CDR3: CSVDGTLHGYTF. The CDR3 DNA reads as TGCAGCGTTGACGGGACACTTCACGGCTACACCTTC. The chain combines TRBV29-1 with TRBJ1-2; weak D call: TRBD1 (6 bases). Trimming pared 3 bases from V and 8 bases from J, leaving 13 bases between. The V gene's germline CDR1 is SQVTM and CDR2 ANQGSEA. The CDR3 has 12 residues. Complete variable domain (other parts from reference TRBV29-1 and TRBJ1-2): SAVISQKPSRDICQRGTSLTIQCQVDSQVTMMFWYRQQPGQSLTLIATANQGSEATYESGFVIDKFPISRPNLTFSTLTVSNMSPEDSSIYLCSVDGTLHGYTFGSGTRLTVV.

The chain joins TRBV11-2 to TRBJ2-5; maybe TRBD1 (5 bases). Trimming cost V 4 bases and J 4 bases, with 10 bases left between them. Germline CDR1 is SGHAT and CDR2 is FQNNGV. This CDR3 has 13 residues. Written as DNA, the CDR3 is TGTGCCAGCAGCTCAACTGACAGAGAGACCCAGTACTTC. It specifies CASSSTDRETQYF.

The DNA for the CDR3 is TGTGCCAGTAGACCAACAGGGGGCGTAAACACTGAAGCTTTCTTT. Protein product: CASRPTGGVNTEAFF. The V call is TRBV19, the J call TRBJ1-1, with 9 nucleotides matching TRBD1. With V trimmed by 6 bases and J by 2 bases, 7 bases remained unmatched. Germline CDR1 is LNHDA and CDR2 is SQIVND (reference sequence). This CDR3 has 15 amino acids.

The genes are TRBV6-2 or TRBV6-3 and TRBJ2-7; TRBD1 is a possible D gene (6 bases). V was shortened by 6 bases and J by 5 bases, with 11 bases between the two germline ends. The CDR3 is made up of 12 amino acids. CDR1 is MNHEY, CDR2 SVGEGT, per germline. This CDR3 reads CASRPQGNEQYF. The CDR3 coding sequence is TGTGCCAGCAGACCTCAGGGGAACGAGCAGTACTTC.

The chain recombines TRBV27 with TRBJ2-7; 8 nucleotides agree with TRBD2. The V segment lost 3 bases and the J segment 5 bases; nucleotides outside the gene matches: 3. CDR1 is MNHEY and CDR2 is SMNVEV in the germline V gene (reference sequence). The CDR3 covers 13 residues. The DNA of the CDR3 is TGTGCCAGCAGTTTCAGCGGGAGTAACGAGCAGTACTTC. Protein product: CASSFSGSNEQYF.

The rearrangement joins TRBV7-2 to TRBJ1-3, with no clear D. This CDR3 spans 16 amino acids. Trimming pared 5 bases from V and 1 base from J, leaving 15 bases between. CDR1 is SGHTA and CDR2 is FQGNSA in the germline V gene. CDR3 DNA: TGTGCCAGCAGCCCCGACACCGTCCTGTCTGGAAACACCATATATTTT. This gives the protein CASSPDTVLSGNTIYF.

This clone is a singleton in its sample. The rearrangement uses TRBV4-3 and TRBJ1-4; D remains unclear. The V gene's germline CDR1 is LGHNA and CDR2 YSLEER. V shed 0 bases and J shed 7 bases, with 15 bases lying between them. This CDR3 contains 16 residues. DNA of the CDR3: TGCGCCAGCAGCCAAGATCACGAGGGCGTTCGTGAAAAACTGTTTTTT. Translated: CASSQDHEGVREKLFF.

The rearrangement uses TRBV19 and TRBJ1-5, with 8 bases that match TRBD1. Germline V gene lookup returns CDR1 LNHDA and CDR2 SQIVND (reference sequence). With V trimmed by 3 bases and J by 5 bases, 6 bases remained unmatched. The CDR3 has 15 residues. This chain's CDR3 is CASSMIDRGDQPQHF. The CDR3 coding sequence is TGTGCCAGTAGTATGATTGACAGGGGTGATCAGCCCCAGCATTTT.

The chain uses TRBV3-1 (or the pseudogene TRBV3-2) and TRBJ1-3, with D tentatively TRBD1 (5 bases). V was cut by 1 base and J by 0 bases, with 19 bases left in between. The CDR3 contains 19 residues. CDR1 and CDR2 (germline): LGHDT, YNNKEL (reference sequence). CDR3 loop: CASSQGRSPRGGSGNTIYF. The CDR3 region has the DNA TGTGCCAGCAGCCAAGGCAGGAGCCCGCGGGGGGGCTCTGGAAACACCATATATTTT.

V and J are TRBV7-2 and TRBJ1-5; unclear D gene. Germline CDR1 and CDR2: SGHTA and FQGNSA. V was clipped by 2 bases and J by 0 bases, with 8 bases between them. This CDR3 region has 15 residues. The CDR3 loop reads CASSLRGSSNQPQHF. The CDR3 DNA reads TGTGCCAGCAGCTTAAGAGGCTCTAGCAATCAGCCCCAGCATTTT.

The chain links TRBV3-1 (or the pseudogene TRBV3-2) to TRBJ1-3; possibly TRBD1 for D (5 bases). V gave up 0 bases and J gave up 7 bases, with 13 bases separating them. Germline assignment: CDR1 LGHDT and CDR2 YNNKEL (reference sequence). CDR3 length: 15 amino acids. CDR3 in amino acids: CASSQDATRGNTIYF. The CDR3 DNA reads TGTGCCAGCAGCCAAGATGCGACAAGGGGTAACACCATATATTTT.

J is TRBJ1-1 and V is TRBV5-1; weak D call: TRBD1 (5 bases). V was pared by 4 bases and J by 4 bases, with 14 bases between. Germline V gene data show CDR1 as SGHRS and CDR2 as YFSETQ. The CDR3 is 14 residues long. CDR3 residues: CASSPGVRGTEAFF. The CDR3 DNA is TGCGCCAGCAGCCCGGGGGTTAGGGGCACTGAAGCTTTCTTT.

V gene TRBV5-8 combines with J gene TRBJ2-5, with 11 bases that match TRBD2. The V gene's germline CDR1 is SGHTS and CDR2 YDEGEE. The CDR3 spans 15 residues. The J segment lost 3 bases and the V segment lost 3 bases, leaving 4 bases of the junction unmatched. CDR3: CASSSGLAGKETQYF. In DNA form, the CDR3 reads TGTGCCAGCAGCTCCGGACTAGCGGGTAAAGAGACCCAGTACTTC.

This clone has more than one count but fewer than ten. The chain carries TRBV19 and TRBJ1-2, with TRBD1 matching over 9 bases. The ends lost 8 bases at V and 5 bases at J; junction bases unmatched: 15. Germline-derived CDR1 and CDR2 are LNHDA and SQIVND (reference sequence). The CDR3 spans 16 residues. CDR3: CASATGTGSSPYGYTF. Written as DNA, the CDR3 is TGTGCCAGTGCCACGGGGACAGGGTCCTCTCCGTATGGCTACACCTTC.

The rearrangement links TRBV11-2 to TRBJ1-2, with 7 bases fitting TRBD1. The CDR3 has 17 amino acids. Germline loops: CDR1 SGHAT, CDR2 FQNNGV. Trimming removed 5 bases from V and 4 bases from J; junction bases left unmatched: 16. DNA of the CDR3: TGTGCCAGCAGCCCAGGACAGGTAGTAGTTTTCGGCTATGGCTACACCTTC. Residues: CASSPGQVVVFGYGYTF. The full variable domain, its missing parts supplied by reference TRBV11-2 and TRBJ1-2, is EAGVAQSPRYKIIEKRQSVAFWCNPISGHATLYWYQQILGQGPKLLIQFQNNGVVDDSQLPKDRFSAERLKGVDSTLKIQPAKLEDSAVYLCASSPGQVVVFGYGYTFGSGTRLTVV.

This chain connects TRBV4-3 to TRBJ2-3, with D possibly TRBD1 on 6 matching bases. The germline V gene has CDR1 LGHNA and CDR2 YSLEER. Trimming removed 2 bases at V and 0 bases at J, with 15 bases between. This CDR3 comprises 17 residues. The CDR3 DNA reads TGCGCCAGCAGCCAAACCGGGACAAGAGTTAGCACAGATACGCAGTATTTT. It is translated as CASSQTGTRVSTDTQYF.

The J gene is TRBJ1-1, the V gene TRBV3-1 (or the pseudogene TRBV3-2), with a tentative D call TRBD1 (5 bases). This CDR3 has 12 residues. Trimming took off 3 bases at V and 5 bases at J, with 7 bases between the two ends. Germline CDR1 LGHDT, CDR2 YNNKEL (reference sequence). CDR3 sequence (DNA): TGTGCCAGCAGCCACGGGGGTACTGAAGCTTTCTTT. Translating it yields CASSHGGTEAFF.

This chain uses TRBV4-2 with TRBJ1-5, with a tentative D call TRBD1 (6 bases). Germline CDR1 reads LGHNA; CDR2 reads YNFKEQ. V was shortened by 0 bases and J by 2 bases, with 8 bases between the two germline ends. CDR3 length equals 15 residues. The CDR3 region has the DNA TGTGCCAGCAGCCAAGAGAGACAGGGCAATCAGCCCCAGCATTTT. Its translation: CASSQERQGNQPQHF.

This chain joins TRBV19 and TRBJ1-2; 12 bases align to TRBD1. Looked up from germline, CDR1 is LNHDA and CDR2 is SQIVND (reference sequence). The junction had 7 bases not matched to a gene; V was cut back by 7 bases and J by 1 base. CDR3 length: 16 residues. The CDR3 region is CASIPGQGAFNYGYTF. CDR3 DNA: TGTGCCAGTATTCCGGGACAGGGGGCTTTTAACTATGGCTACACCTTC.

The chain combines TRBV7-2 with TRBJ2-2; D is possibly TRBD1 (6 bases). Between the trimmed V and J ends, which lost 3 bases and 2 bases, there was a span of 19 bases. The germline V gene has CDR1 SGHTA and CDR2 FQGNSA. There are 18 residues in the CDR3. CDR3 bases: TGTGCCAGCAGCTTCCGCAGGGGTGGCCTAGTAAACACCGGGGAGCTGTTTTTT. It codes for CASSFRRGGLVNTGELFF.